These 20 T cell receptor beta chains share one sample of origin, sequenced in a study of cytomegalovirus exposure and HLA in healthy donors. The study ran its PCR with 60 Vbeta and 13 Jbeta primers. Sequencing used immunoSEQ multiplex PCR; TCRdb keeps in-frame clones, though not all of them. The sample holds some 210,000 clones; about four fifths are singletons and the top ten take roughly 10%. The sample consisted of PBMCs. These receptor sequences come from a woman aged 45 to 65 in good health and CMV-seropositive.

This clone turned up a few times. The rearrangement joins TRBV6-6 to TRBJ1-1; possible D gene TRBD1, 6 bases. Trimming removed 2 bases at V and 11 bases at J, with 12 bases between. In germline, CDR1 is MNHNY, CDR2 SVGAGI (reference sequence). This CDR3 is 12 amino acids long. CDR3 DNA: TGTGCCAGCAGTTACCACAGGGAAGACGCTTTCTTT. Translating gives CASSYHREDAFF.

The chain uses TRBV9 and TRBJ1-4; D may be TRBD1 (5 bases). The germline CDR1 and CDR2 sequences are SGDLS and YYNGEE. The V and J ends lost 3 bases and 5 bases respectively, with 20 bases between them. This CDR3 comprises 17 residues. The DNA for the CDR3 is TGTGCCAGCAGCGCGGGGGGGGGATTGAATGACAATGAAAAACTGTTTTTT. Protein sequence: CASSAGGGLNDNEKLFF.

CDR3 in DNA: TGTGCCAGCAGGTGGGAACGGGACAGGGGTTACAATGAGCAGTTCTTC. Translation gives CASRWERDRGYNEQFF. The chain employs TRBV5-6 and TRBJ2-1; 10 bases map to TRBD1. Trimming removed 5 bases from V and 4 bases from J; junction bases left unmatched: 9. CDR3 size: 16 residues. Germline V gene lookup returns CDR1 SGHDT and CDR2 YYEEEE.

V gene TRBV7-9 combines with J gene TRBJ1-1, with a tentative D call TRBD1 (6 bases). The germline V gene has CDR1 SEHNR and CDR2 FQNEAQ (reference sequence). Trimming took off 6 bases at V and 6 bases at J, with 14 bases between the two ends. CDR3 length: 13 residues. The CDR3 region has the DNA TGTGCCAGCAGGACAGGAAGGGTTTCTGAAGCTTTCTTT. Protein sequence: CASRTGRVSEAFF.

A word on this clone: The same CDR3 is also encoded by other DNA sequences in this sample. The genes are TRBV7-9 and TRBJ2-1; 9 bases fit TRBD2. The CDR3 is 12 residues long. V was pared by 5 bases and J by 8 bases, with 1 base of the junction left unmatched. Germline-derived CDR1 and CDR2 are SEHNR and FQNEAQ (reference sequence). The CDR3 region is CASSQRGDEQFF. DNA for the CDR3: TGTGCCAGCAGCCAGCGGGGGGATGAGCAGTTCTTC.

The gene calls are TRBV5-1 and TRBJ2-5; 8 bases map to TRBD2. The J call may be wrong; the DNA end is better matched by TRBJ2-7. This CDR3 is built from 16 residues. Germline CDR1 SGHRS, CDR2 YFSETQ. This CDR3 reads CASSSGGSGQNYEQYF. CDR3 coding DNA: TGCGCCAGTAGCAGCGGGGGATCAGGACAGAACTACGAGCAGTACTTC.

This clone appeared once. This chain links TRBV5-1 with TRBJ2-2; D may be TRBD1 (6 bases). V lost 0 bases to trimming and J lost 3 bases, with 9 bases between them. Per germline, CDR1 SGHRS and CDR2 YFSETQ. The CDR3 is made up of 15 amino acids. CDR3 sequence (DNA): TGCGCCAGCAGCTTGGACAGGGCCGACACCGGGGAGCTGTTTTTT. Its translation is CASSLDRADTGELFF. Based on the CDR3 plus reference TRBV5-1 and TRBJ2-2, the full variable domain is KAGVTQTPRYLIKTRGQQVTLSCSPISGHRSVSWYQQTPGQGLQFLFEYFSETQRNKGNFPGRFSGRQFSNSRSEMNVSTLELGDSALYLCASSLDRADTGELFFGEGSRLTVL.

The CDR3 sequence is CASSQGTTAVYGYTF. The CDR3 bases are TGCGCCAGCAGCCAAGGGACTACAGCGGTCTATGGCTACACCTTC. This chain connects TRBV4-1 to TRBJ1-2; D gene ambiguous. Per germline, CDR1 MGHRA and CDR2 YSYEKL. The CDR3 spans 15 residues. V gave up 1 base and J gave up 4 bases, with 13 bases separating them.

The chain is built from TRBV6-4 and TRBJ2-3, with 11 nucleotides matching TRBD2. In germline, CDR1 is MRHNA, CDR2 SNTAGT. J gave up 5 bases and V 6 bases, and 7 bases lay outside the gene matches. The CDR3 loop spans 15 amino acids. The CDR3 sequence: CASSETSGGGDTQYF. CDR3 in DNA: TGTGCCAGCAGCGAAACTAGCGGGGGTGGAGATACGCAGTATTTT.

This clone was counted once. The J gene is TRBJ2-5, the V gene TRBV4-2; a weak D match, TRBD2 (7 bases). The CDR3 has 16 residues. The ends were cut back, 3 bases at V and 5 bases at J, with 19 bases in the middle. Germline V gives CDR1 LGHNA, CDR2 YNFKEQ. CDR3 nucleotide sequence: TGTGCCAGCAGCCAGGAAGATGCGGGGGCACTGGAGACCCAGTACTTC. It yields the protein CASSQEDAGALETQYF.

This chain links TRBV4-1 with TRBJ2-5, with a possible D match to TRBD1 (5 bases). Trimming pared 0 bases from V and 1 base from J, leaving 12 bases between. The CDR3 loop spans 16 amino acids. Germline V lookup: CDR1 MGHRA, CDR2 YSYEKL. CDR3 residues: CASSQDLLDSQETQYF. In DNA, the CDR3 is TGCGCCAGCAGCCAAGATCTTTTAGACAGCCAAGAGACCCAGTACTTC.

The chain couples TRBV30 to TRBJ2-5; tentatively, D is TRBD2 (5 bases). The CDR3 sequence is 12 residues long. The V end was cut by 3 bases, the J end by 4 bases, with 9 bases between. Germline CDR1 and CDR2: GTSNPN and SVGIG (reference sequence). The DNA for the CDR3 is TGTGCCTGGAGCCGGGATTCAGAGACCCAGTACTTC. Protein: CAWSRDSETQYF. Full variable domain (missing parts from reference TRBV30 and TRBJ2-5): SQTIHQWPATLVQPVGSPLSLECTVEGTSNPNLYWYRQAAGRGLQLLFYSVGIGQISSEVPQNLSASRPQDRQFILSSKKLLLSDSGFYLCAWSRDSETQYFGPGTRLLVL.

This clone was recorded a few times. The rearrangement uses TRBV4-1 and TRBJ1-1, with no clear D. V was clipped by 3 bases and J by 6 bases, with 8 bases between them. The CDR3 runs 12 residues. Per the germline V gene, CDR1 is MGHRA and CDR2 is YSYEKL. CDR3 amino acids: CASSHPRAEAFF. The CDR3 bases are TGCGCCAGCAGCCACCCGAGGGCTGAAGCTTTCTTT.

This chain joins TRBV5-1 and TRBJ2-6, with D maybe TRBD1 (6 bases). The CDR3 runs 15 residues. Per the germline V gene, CDR1 is SGHRS and CDR2 is YFSETQ. Trimming left V 0 bases short and J 4 bases short, with 8 bases between. As DNA, the CDR3 is TGCGCCAGCAGCTTGGTAGGGACAGGGGCCAACGTCCTGACTTTC. Translation gives CASSLVGTGANVLTF. The variable domain in full, completed from reference TRBV5-1 and TRBJ2-6, reads KAGVTQTPRYLIKTRGQQVTLSCSPISGHRSVSWYQQTPGQGLQFLFEYFSETQRNKGNFPGRFSGRQFSNSRSEMNVSTLELGDSALYLCASSLVGTGANVLTFGAGSRLTVL.

The chain has TRBV7-9 and TRBJ1-1; D call uncertain. This CDR3 region has 15 residues. Looked up from germline, CDR1 is SEHNR and CDR2 is FQNEAQ (reference sequence). V lost 0 bases, J lost 2 bases, and 10 bases lay in between. In DNA, the CDR3 is TGTGCCAGCAGCTTAGCCAAATGGCTCAACACTGAAGCTTTCTTT. Encoded protein: CASSLAKWLNTEAFF.

J is TRBJ2-3 and V is TRBV5-4, with 10 bases aligning to TRBD1. V lost 4 bases to trimming and J lost 7 bases; unmatched junction nucleotides: 15. The CDR3 totals 17 residues. CDR1 is SGHNT, CDR2 YYREEE, per germline (reference sequence). CDR3 sequence: CASSTDPGQGIGNTQYF. The CDR3 region has the DNA TGTGCCAGCAGCACCGACCCGGGACAGGGGATAGGGAATACGCAGTATTTT.

J is TRBJ2-2 and V is TRBV7-9; 8 bases match TRBD1. CDR1 SEHNR and CDR2 FQNEAQ come from the germline V gene (reference sequence). V lost 5 bases and J lost 1; bases outside the gene matches: 3. The CDR3 runs 15 residues. CDR3 coding DNA: TGTGCCAGCAGCCCGGGACAGGAGAACACCGGGGAGCTGTTTTTT. It specifies CASSPGQENTGELFF.

This chain links TRBV7-2 with TRBJ2-3, with D perhaps matching TRBD2 (5 bases). V was clipped by 1 base and J by 1 base, with 6 bases between them. The CDR3 consists of 14 residues. Germline loops: CDR1 SGHTA, CDR2 FQGNSA. The CDR3 DNA sequence: TGTGCCAGCAGCTTAGTGCGGGGCACAGATACGCAGTATTTT. Amino acids: CASSLVRGTDTQYF.

The chain combines TRBV5-6 with TRBJ2-7, with TRBD2 as a possible D gene (6 bases). This CDR3 has 15 amino acids. The germline V gene has CDR1 SGHDT and CDR2 YYEEEE. The V and J ends lost 3 bases and 0 bases respectively, with 13 bases between them. CDR3 coding DNA: TGTGCCAGCAGCTGGCCAGCGGGCGGCTCCTACGAGCAGTACTTC. Residues: CASSWPAGGSYEQYF.

This rearrangement joins TRBV4-1 to TRBJ2-3, with 11 bases lining up with TRBD2. Trimming at V came to 5 bases and at J to 5 bases, leaving 6 bases not matched to a gene. In germline, CDR1 is MGHRA, CDR2 YSYEKL. The CDR3 extends over 15 amino acids. CDR3 region: CASSVLAGVLDTQYF. CDR3 sequence (DNA): TGCGCCAGCAGCGTACTAGCGGGGGTTCTAGATACGCAGTATTTT.